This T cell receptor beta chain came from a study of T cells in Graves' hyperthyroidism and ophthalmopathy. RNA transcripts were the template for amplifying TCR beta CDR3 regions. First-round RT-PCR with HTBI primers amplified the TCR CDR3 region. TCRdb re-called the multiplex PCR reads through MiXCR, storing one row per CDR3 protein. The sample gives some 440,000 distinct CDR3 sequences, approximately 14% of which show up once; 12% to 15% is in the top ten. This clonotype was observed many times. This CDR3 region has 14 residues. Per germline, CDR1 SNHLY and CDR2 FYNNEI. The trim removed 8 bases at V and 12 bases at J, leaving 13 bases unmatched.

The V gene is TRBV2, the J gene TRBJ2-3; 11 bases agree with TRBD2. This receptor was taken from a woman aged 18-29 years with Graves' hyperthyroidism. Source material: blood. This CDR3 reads CASDLTTLAGGQYF. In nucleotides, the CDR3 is TGTGCCAGCGACCTCACCACGCTAGCGGGGGGACAGTATTTT.